The 26 T cell receptor beta chains given below trace back to one sample, sequenced in a study of shared clonotypes between healthy human individuals. The protocol was immunoSEQ multiplex PCR, while the TCRdb copy is restricted to in-frame clones and leaves out a portion. The table includes fewer than 600,000 clones, roughly three quarters detected once. Sequencing was performed on PBMCs. These receptors came from a middle-aged woman in good health. Some clones in this sample may be carry-over from other donors' samples.

V and J are TRBV10-3 and TRBJ2-3; 11 positions match TRBD2. Germline V gene data show CDR1 as ENHRY and CDR2 as SYGVKD. This CDR3 has 17 residues. Trimming removed 0 bases from V and 2 bases from J; junction bases left unmatched: 4. CDR3 nucleotides: TGTGCCATCAGTGAGTCCGCTAGCGGGAGGTTCACAGATACGCAGTATTTT. This encodes CAISESASGRFTDTQYF.

There are a few counts of this clone. The rearrangement uses TRBV5-1 and TRBJ2-4, with TRBD1 matching over 9 bases. V dropped 4 bases and J dropped 7; count of bases not matched to a gene: 6. The length of the CDR3 is 14 residues. The germline CDR1 and CDR2 sequences are SGHRS and YFSETQ. The CDR3 DNA sequence: TGCGCCAGCAGCCCAGACAGGGGGAACAACATTCAGTACTTC. Its translation: CASSPDRGNNIQYF. Drawing the rest from reference TRBV5-1 and TRBJ2-4, the complete variable domain is KAGVTQTPRYLIKTRGQQVTLSCSPISGHRSVSWYQQTPGQGLQFLFEYFSETQRNKGNFPGRFSGRQFSNSRSEMNVSTLELGDSALYLCASSPDRGNNIQYFGAGTRLSVL.

The chain uses TRBV18 and TRBJ2-2; D could derive from TRBD1 or TRBD2 (5 bases each). Trimming stripped 5 bases from V and 4 bases from J, with 8 bases between. Per germline, CDR1 KGHSH and CDR2 LQKENI. This CDR3 comprises 13 residues. The CDR3 sequence: CASSRGVTGELFF. The CDR3, as DNA: TGTGCCAGCTCAAGGGGAGTCACCGGGGAGCTGTTTTTT.

The chain combines TRBV6-5 with TRBJ2-5; 8 nucleotides line up with TRBD2. The V gene end was trimmed by 0 bases and the J gene end by 4 bases; junction bases not matched to a gene: 4. CDR1 and CDR2 (germline): MNHEY, SVGAGI. CDR3 length: 15 residues. In nucleotides, the CDR3 is TGTGCCAGCAGTTACTCGACTAGCGTGGGAGAGACCCAGTACTTC. This encodes CASSYSTSVGETQYF.

The rearrangement uses TRBV29-1 and TRBJ1-1; 7 bases are shared with TRBD1. Per germline, CDR1 SQVTM and CDR2 ANQGSEA. This CDR3 has 13 amino acids. J was trimmed by 3 bases and V by 6 bases; bases with no gene match: 7. The CDR3 region has the DNA TGCAGCGTCGAGGGGGCGTTGGACACTGAAGCTTTCTTT. Its protein product is CSVEGALDTEAFF. Full variable domain (missing parts from reference TRBV29-1 and TRBJ1-1): SAVISQKPSRDICQRGTSLTIQCQVDSQVTMMFWYRQQPGQSLTLIATANQGSEATYESGFVIDKFPISRPNLTFSTLTVSNMSPEDSSIYLCSVEGALDTEAFFGQGTRLTVV.

The V and J genes are TRBV15 and TRBJ2-5; D tentatively reads TRBD1 or TRBD2 (5 bases each). Germline V gene data show CDR1 as LNHNV and CDR2 as YYDKDF (reference sequence). The CDR3 contains 12 residues. V was trimmed by 3 bases and J by 11 bases, leaving 13 bases between them. This CDR3 is CATSRALGEQYF. The CDR3 DNA is TGTGCCACCAGCAGGGCCCTGGGGGAGCAGTACTTC.

This chain joins TRBV5-6 and TRBJ1-3; possible D gene TRBD1, 5 bases. Trimming removed 4 bases at V and 0 bases at J, with 20 bases between. The CDR3 length is 18 residues. Per the germline V gene, CDR1 is SGHDT and CDR2 is YYEEEE. The CDR3, as DNA: TGTGCCAGCAGCCACCGACGGGGGTGGCGGGGCTCTGGAAACACCATATATTTT. Translating gives CASSHRRGWRGSGNTIYF.

Points on this clone: Since a far larger clone is one base different, this is likely a read error. This chain connects TRBV28 to TRBJ2-2; 9 bases fit TRBD1. The germline gives CDR1 MDHEN, CDR2 SYDVKM. CDR3 length: 15 residues. As DNA, the CDR3 is TGTGCCAGCAGTCCCGGGACAGGGCACACCGGGGAGCTGCTTTTT. It encodes CASSPGTGHTGELLF.

The V and J genes are TRBV9 and TRBJ1-2; no definite D call. Germline V gene lookup returns CDR1 SGDLS and CDR2 YYNGEE. The CDR3 covers 15 residues. The ends were cut back, 4 bases at V and 0 bases at J, with 13 bases in the middle. The CDR3 bases are TGTGCCAGCAGCTCGGCAGACTCTACTAACTATGGCTACACCTTC. Its translation: CASSSADSTNYGYTF.

This chain links TRBV5-1 with TRBJ2-5; 10 bases map to TRBD1. The CDR3 totals 15 residues. The germline V gene has CDR1 SGHRS and CDR2 YFSETQ. J gave up 3 bases and V 2 bases, and 4 bases lay outside the gene matches. The CDR3, as DNA: TGCGCCAGCAGCTTATCCGGGACAGGGGAAGAGACCCAGTACTTC. Protein: CASSLSGTGEETQYF.

This clone was recorded at least ten times. Other DNA sequences within the sample encode an identical CDR3. The chain uses TRBV7-9 and TRBJ2-5, with D hard to call. The V gene lost 1 base and the J gene lost 5 bases, with 5 bases spanning the gap. Germline values: CDR1 SEHNR, CDR2 FQNEAQ (reference sequence). The CDR3 runs to 12 residues. The CDR3 is CASSLVGETQYF. CDR3 coding DNA: TGTGCCAGCAGCTTAGTTGGGGAGACCCAGTACTTC.

The gene calls are TRBV28 and TRBJ2-1, with a tentative D call TRBD2 (6 bases). The length of the CDR3 is 15 residues. Germline CDR1 is MDHEN and CDR2 is SYDVKM. The ends were cut back, 3 bases at V and 2 bases at J, with 11 bases in the middle. CDR3 protein: CASSFGGTTYNEQFF. As DNA, the CDR3 is TGTGCCAGCAGTTTCGGCGGGACCACCTACAATGAGCAGTTCTTC.

This chain uses TRBV5-8 with TRBJ2-7; D gene uncertain. CDR1 is SGHTS, CDR2 YDEGEE, per germline. The ends were cut back, 4 bases at V and 3 bases at J, with 5 bases in the middle. The CDR3 totals 11 residues. The CDR3 coding sequence is TGTGCCAGCAGCCTACACTACGAGCAGTACTTC. The encoded protein is CASSLHYEQYF.

This clone has a handful of counts. V is TRBV18 and J is TRBJ2-7; 7 bases align to TRBD2. CDR1 is KGHSH, CDR2 LQKENI, per germline. Trimming cost V 5 bases and J 12 bases; bases outside gene matches: 7. CDR3 length: 11 amino acids. The CDR3 region is CASSGAREWYF. The CDR3 bases are TGTGCCAGCTCAGGGGCGCGGGAGTGGTACTTC.

This clone has just a few counts. Possible read error: a much larger clone is one base away. The sample contains more than one DNA sequence encoding this CDR3. The chain recombines TRBV10-3 with TRBJ2-5; D might be TRBD2 (5 bases). Matching the DNA end better, TRBJ2-7 makes the J call doubtful. The CDR3 consists of 12 residues. Germline assignment: CDR1 ENHRY and CDR2 SYGVKD. The CDR3 reads CAISEGGLEQYF. Written as DNA, the CDR3 is TGTGCCATCAGTGAGGGTGGACTCGAGCAGTACTTC.

Of note for this clone: Other DNA sequences from this sample encode an identical CDR3 as well. The J gene is TRBJ1-2, the V gene TRBV2; D is unresolved. V was pared by 3 bases and J by 5 bases, with 4 bases between. Germline loops: CDR1 SNHLY, CDR2 FYNNEI. The CDR3 spans 11 residues. CDR3: CASSEGYGYTF. The CDR3 nucleotides are TGTGCCAGCAGTGAGGGTTATGGCTACACCTTC. Full variable domain (outside the CDR3, taken from reference TRBV2 and TRBJ1-2): EPEVTQTPSHQVTQMGQEVILRCVPISNHLYFYWYRQILGQKVEFLVSFYNNEISEKSEIFDDQFSVERPDGSNFTLKIRSTKLEDSAMYFCASSEGYGYTFGSGTRLTVV.

This clone was seen only a few times. This sequence joins TRBV29-1 and TRBJ2-5, with 8 bases fitting TRBD2. Unmatched junction bases numbered 9, after V lost 4 bases and J lost 5 bases. CDR1 is SQVTM and CDR2 is ANQGSEA in the germline V gene. This CDR3 region has 14 residues. CDR3 region: CSVVPGGVRETQYF. The CDR3 DNA is TGCAGCGTTGTCCCCGGGGGGGTGCGGGAGACCCAGTACTTC. Looking up the rest from reference TRBV29-1 and TRBJ2-5 gives the full variable domain: SAVISQKPSRDICQRGTSLTIQCQVDSQVTMMFWYRQQPGQSLTLIATANQGSEATYESGFVIDKFPISRPNLTFSTLTVSNMSPEDSSIYLCSVVPGGVRETQYFGPGTRLLVL.

The chain links TRBV10-3 to TRBJ2-3; 10 bases fit TRBD2. This CDR3 is 17 amino acids long. V was pared by 0 bases and J by 6 bases, with 9 bases of the junction left unmatched. Germline V gene data show CDR1 as ENHRY and CDR2 as SYGVKD. In nucleotides, the CDR3 is TGTGCCATCAGTGAGTCGATGGCTAGCGGGAGAATGGATACGCAGTATTTT. It yields the protein CAISESMASGRMDTQYF.

The sample holds one count of this clone. One base away lies a much larger clone, so this may be a sequencing read error. The chain joins TRBV7-2 to TRBJ1-3, with D unclear. Germline-derived CDR1 and CDR2 are SGHTA and FQGNSA. This CDR3 region has 16 residues. The CDR3 bases are TGTGCCAGCAGCCCAAGAGGTCGGCCGGGCGGAAACACCGTATATTTT. It encodes CASSPRGRPGGNTVYF.

This clone was found once. The genes are TRBV5-6 and TRBJ2-2; D is undetermined. This CDR3 has 13 residues. Germline V lookup: CDR1 SGHDT, CDR2 YYEEEE. The germline V and J ends were trimmed by 0 bases and 8 bases, with 8 bases remaining between them. The CDR3 sequence is CASSLVSSGELFF. The CDR3 DNA reads as TGTGCCAGCAGCTTGGTGTCTTCGGGGGAGCTGTTTTTT.

The V and J genes are TRBV5-6 and TRBJ2-7, with no clear D. The CDR3 contains 13 residues. Germline CDR1 is SGHDT and CDR2 is YYEEEE. Trimming pared 7 bases from V and 6 bases from J, leaving 17 bases between. The CDR3 loop reads CASSRVGSGEQYF. The DNA of the CDR3 is TGTGCCAGCTCCCGTGTGGGATCGGGCGAGCAGTACTTC.

The chain carries TRBV11-2 and TRBJ1-4; D not certain. CDR3 size: 14 residues. V shed 1 base and J shed 4 bases, with 7 bases lying between them. Germline V gene sequence: CDR1 SGHAT, CDR2 FQNNGV. CDR3 nucleotide sequence: TGTGCCAGCAGCTTAGCTGGGCATAATGAAAAACTGTTTTTT. It specifies CASSLAGHNEKLFF.

This clone appeared a few times. It is likely a read error: a sequence one base away is far more abundant. Other DNA sequences in the same sample also yield this CDR3. The chain recombines TRBV27 with TRBJ2-5; 8 bases fit TRBD2. V lost 6 bases, J lost 1 base, and 10 bases stayed unmatched. This CDR3 contains 16 residues. Germline lookup yields CDR1 MNHEY and CDR2 SMNVEV (reference sequence). The CDR3 sequence is CASSKFGLAGQETQYF. The CDR3 DNA follows: TGTGCCAGCAGCAAATTCGGACTAGCTGGCCAAGAGACCCAGTACTTC.

The chain is built from TRBV5-1 and TRBJ2-7; 9 nucleotides line up with TRBD2. The V gene's germline CDR1 is SGHRS and CDR2 YFSETQ. Losses at the gene ends were 3 bases for V and 7 bases for J; bases not matched to a gene: 17. This CDR3 spans 17 amino acids. DNA for the CDR3: TGCGCCAGCAGCTCGGGCGCTAGCGGGATTGGATTTGGAGAGCAGTACTTC. Residues: CASSSGASGIGFGEQYF.

Turning to this clone: This probably arose from a read error, given a far larger clone one base away. The chain employs TRBV28 and TRBJ2-7; 14 bases map to TRBD2. The CDR3 has 15 amino acids. CDR1 is MDHEN, CDR2 SYDVKM, per germline. The CDR3 reads CACRLGLAGVNEQYF. As DNA, the CDR3 is TGTGCCTGCAGATTGGGACTAGCGGGAGTAAACGAGCAGTACTTC. The variable domain in full, completed from reference TRBV28 and TRBJ2-7, reads DVKVTQSSRYLVKRTGEKVFLECVQDMDHENMFWYRQDPGLGLRLIYFSYDVKMKEKGDIPEGYSVSREKKERFSLILESASTNQTSMYLCACRLGLAGVNEQYFGPGTRLTVT.

This clone has only one observation. As the CDR3 is not closed by the conserved phenylalanine or tryptophan, this likely results from a read error. The limits of the CDR3 on the DNA are not certain, so only TCRdb's listed CDR3 is given. The chain employs TRBV7-8 and TRBJ2-7. The CDR3 region is 15 residues in length, termini included. Germline V gene lookup returns CDR1 SGHVS and CDR2 FQNEAQ. The CDR3 region is CASSFLRYSPYEQHL.